The 5 T cell receptor beta chains below all came from one sample that was sequenced in a study of cytomegalovirus exposure and HLA in healthy donors. This PCR relied on a set of 60 Vbeta primers and 13 Jbeta primers. The table came from immunoSEQ multiplex PCR; TCRdb's copy has only in-frame clones and leaves some out. The sample has approximately 190,000 clones, around 81% seen once; the top ten hold around 2%. The sample taken for sequencing was PBMCs. The receptors were sampled from a woman aged 18-29 years in good health and CMV-seropositive.

The V call is TRBV28, the J call TRBJ1-6; 10 nucleotides match TRBD1. Germline-derived CDR1 and CDR2 are MDHEN and SYDVKM. J gave up 10 bases and V 5 bases, and 8 bases lay outside the gene matches. The length of the CDR3 is 15 residues. CDR3 coding DNA: TGTGCCAGCAGTCCTAGGGGACAGGGGACATCACCCCTCCACTTT. Its translation is CASSPRGQGTSPLHF. Together with reference TRBV28 and TRBJ1-6, the CDR3 gives the full variable domain: DVKVTQSSRYLVKRTGEKVFLECVQDMDHENMFWYRQDPGLGLRLIYFSYDVKMKEKGDIPEGYSVSREKKERFSLILESASTNQTSMYLCASSPRGQGTSPLHFGNGTRLTVT.

The sample holds a few counts of this clone. As DNA, the CDR3 is TGTGCCAGCAGTTTTGGGGGGGGAAGGTCACCCCTCCACTTT. This codes for CASSFGGGRSPLHF. The chain carries TRBV28 and TRBJ1-6; a weak D match, TRBD1 (5 bases). The CDR3 loop spans 14 amino acids. The germline gives CDR1 MDHEN, CDR2 SYDVKM. Trimming removed 3 bases at V and 10 bases at J, with 13 bases between.

The chain carries TRBV12-1 and TRBJ2-1; the D segment call TRBD2 is taken from the table without a DNA check. TRBV12-1 constitutes a pseudogene. CDR3 length equals 17 residues. The DNA for the CDR3 is TGTGCCAGCAGCCCCAGAGACAGGACTAGCGGGGGGGATGAGCAGTTCTTC. Protein sequence: CASSPRDRTSGGDEQFF.

In this sample, this clone turned up a few times. The chain couples TRBV5-1 to TRBJ1-1; TRBD1 matches 7 bases. The CDR3 is 17 amino acids. Germline V gene sequence: CDR1 SGHRS, CDR2 YFSETQ. Trimming removed 2 bases from V and 1 base from J; junction bases left unmatched: 11. The chain's CDR3 is CASSFEVRDSPNTEAFF. CDR3 nucleotides: TGCGCCAGCAGCTTTGAAGTTAGGGACAGCCCGAACACTGAAGCTTTCTTT. The entire variable domain, with the rest obtained from reference TRBV5-1 and TRBJ1-1, is as follows: KAGVTQTPRYLIKTRGQQVTLSCSPISGHRSVSWYQQTPGQGLQFLFEYFSETQRNKGNFPGRFSGRQFSNSRSEMNVSTLELGDSALYLCASSFEVRDSPNTEAFFGQGTRLTVV.

This chain connects TRBV30 to TRBJ1-6; no firm D call. The germline gives CDR1 GTSNPN, CDR2 SVGIG (reference sequence). Trimming stripped 0 bases from V and 10 bases from J, with 13 bases between. The CDR3 has 14 residues. The CDR3 here is CAWSVEAARSPLHF. DNA for the CDR3: TGTGCCTGGAGTGTCGAGGCGGCGAGATCACCCCTCCACTTT.